Listed below are T cell receptor beta chains from one sample, sequenced in a study of OX40 agonist ivuxolimab in advanced cancers. Data came from immunoSEQ multiplex PCR; TCRdb stores just in-frame clones and leaves some out. Of about 20,000 clones listed, around 82% are singletons. Sequencing was performed on CD4+ or CD8+ T cells sorted from blood, taken in a trial of the OX40 agonist ivuxolimab. The receptors shown here come from an adult with an advanced solid tumor such as melanoma, head and neck, liver or kidney cancer. Both conserved end residues are part of each CDR3. A D gene is named only where the DNA matches it firmly. Size is stated for part of the rows, as once, few or many counts, or as a class when the clone is expanded.

d_call	v_call	clone_size	j_call	cdr3_nt	cdr3_aa
NA	TRBV7-2	NA	TRBJ1-4	TGTGCCAGCAGCCGTCCTACTCCAGGGGCAAATGAAAAACTGTTTTTT	CASSRPTPGANEKLFF
TRBD1	TRBV19	few	TRBJ2-1	TGTGCCAGTAGTACGGGGACAGGGCCCTACAATGAGCAGTTCTTC	CASSTGTGPYNEQFF
NA	TRBV5-5	once	TRBJ1-5	TGTGCCAGCAGCTTGTGGGGGGTCAATCAGCCCCAGCATTTT	CASSLWGVNQPQHF
NA	TRBV5-1	NA	TRBJ2-4	TGCGCCAGCAGCCTACAGTTGGTGCAGACACGAGCCAAAAACATTCAGTACTTC	CASSLQLVQTRAKNIQYF
NA	TRBV29-1	NA	TRBJ1-6	TGCAGCGTTAGGATACGGGAAGGTTCACCCCTCCACTTT	CSVRIREGSPLHF
NA	TRBV5-1	few	TRBJ2-7	TGCGCCAGCAGCTTGGCAGGGTCCTACGAGCAGTACTTC	CASSLAGSYEQYF
TRBD1	TRBV5-4	NA	TRBJ2-7	TGTGCCAGCAGCTTGGTCCAGGGGGCCGAGCAGTACTTC	CASSLVQGAEQYF
NA	TRBV10-1	NA	TRBJ1-1	TGCGCCAGCAGTCCGGGACAAGGGTCCTCTTTCTTT	CASSPGQGSSFF
TRBD1	TRBV11-1	NA	TRBJ2-1	TGTGCCAGCAGTTTGGACAGGGCCTACAATGAGCAGTTCTTC	CASSLDRAYNEQFF
NA	TRBV19	NA	TRBJ2-6	TGTGCCAGTAGTATCGTTTCGGTATCTGGGGCCAACGTCCTGACTTTC	CASSIVSVSGANVLTF
TRBD2	TRBV4-1	NA	TRBJ2-7	TGCGCCAGCAGCCGGCGGGCGGGGGTCTACGAGCAGTACTTC	CASSRRAGVYEQYF
TRBD2	TRBV7-9	NA	TRBJ2-3	TGTGCCAGCAGCGTAGGACTAGCCACAGATACGCAGTATTTT	CASSVGLATDTQYF
NA	TRBV6-5	NA	TRBJ2-7	TGTGCCAGCAGTTACTATAGCCACTCCTACGAGCAGTACTTC	CASSYYSHSYEQYF
NA	TRBV10-1	few	TRBJ1-6	TGCGCCAGCAGTGATACAGGAAATTCACCCCTCCACTTT	CASSDTGNSPLHF
TRBD1	TRBV2	NA	TRBJ1-1	TGTGCCAGCAGTGAACTACAGGGGACAAGGCGGGACGGAAGGACTGAAGCTTTCTTT	CASSELQGTRRDGRTEAFF
NA	TRBV7-2	NA	TRBJ1-3	TGTGCCAGCAGCCTTCCCGGAAACACCATATATTTT	CASSLPGNTIYF
TRBD1	TRBV28	NA	TRBJ1-1	TGTGCCAGCAGTACGAGGGGGACAGGGCGGCGTCTGGCTTTCTTT	CASSTRGTGRRLAFF
TRBD2	TRBV9	NA	TRBJ2-5	TGTGCCAGCAGAGACACGGGACTAGGGGAAGAGACCCAGTACTTC	CASRDTGLGEETQYF
NA	TRBV27	NA	TRBJ1-6	TGTGCCAGCAGAACCACAGGGAGTTCACCCCTCCACTTT	CASRTTGSSPLHF
NA	TRBV7-9	medium-sized	TRBJ1-4	TGTGCCAGCAGCTTAGTTCGATCGGGTGAAAAACTGTTTTTT	CASSLVRSGEKLFF